Each of the 18 T cell receptor beta chains below was sequenced from the same sample in a study of beta chain features in type 1 diabetes. All of the isolated RNA was reverse transcribed, so expressed TCRB transcripts were sequenced. This table comes from immunoSEQ multiplex PCR, and its TCRdb copy is limited to in-frame clones, with some not included. Found here are some 360,000 clones, around 19% of them singletons; the top ten hold 0.035% to 0.05%. Material: naive CD4+ T cells from blood. The receptor source for this set is a woman aged 18-29 years in good health.

V gene TRBV28 combines with J gene TRBJ1-4, with D perhaps TRBD1 (5 bases). The CDR3 sequence is 15 residues long. With 4 bases removed from V and 0 bases from J, the gap between germline ends came to 9 bases. Germline CDR1 is MDHEN and CDR2 is SYDVKM. CDR3 protein: CASSSQGTTNEKLFF. In DNA form, the CDR3 reads TGTGCCAGCAGTTCTCAGGGTACAACTAATGAAAAACTGTTTTTT.

The J gene is TRBJ1-1, the V gene TRBV5-1; possible D gene TRBD1, 6 bases. The germline gives CDR1 SGHRS, CDR2 YFSETQ. CDR3 length: 14 residues. Trimming removed 7 bases from V and 1 base from J, with 14 bases in between. CDR3 sequence (DNA): TGCGCCAGCGGGACAATTTCGGCGAACACTGAAGCTTTCTTT. Encoded protein: CASGTISANTEAFF.

This chain connects TRBV2 to TRBJ1-1; D is unclear. Looked up from germline, CDR1 is SNHLY and CDR2 is FYNNEI. The CDR3 spans 14 residues. Trimming took off 4 bases at V and 4 bases at J, with 13 bases between the two ends. This CDR3 is CASSVGSRGTEAFF. The CDR3 coding sequence is TGTGCCAGCAGTGTAGGCTCCCGGGGCACTGAAGCTTTCTTT. The whole variable domain, remainder taken from reference TRBV2 and TRBJ1-1, is EPEVTQTPSHQVTQMGQEVILRCVPISNHLYFYWYRQILGQKVEFLVSFYNNEISEKSEIFDDQFSVERPDGSNFTLKIRSTKLEDSAMYFCASSVGSRGTEAFFGQGTRLTVV.

This clone was picked up a small number of times. The chain uses TRBV29-1 and TRBJ2-2, with unresolved D. The germline gives CDR1 SQVTM, CDR2 ANQGSEA. V was trimmed by 3 bases and J by 7 bases, leaving 9 bases between them. This CDR3 region has 12 residues. For the CDR3, the DNA is TGCAGCGTTGACCTCCAGGTCGGGGAGCTGTTTTTT. Amino acids: CSVDLQVGELFF.

This clone was seen only a few times. V is TRBV30 and J is TRBJ1-1, with a tentative D call TRBD1 (6 bases). The V end was cut by 5 bases, the J end by 3 bases, with 13 bases between. Germline CDR1 is GTSNPN and CDR2 is SVGIG (reference sequence). The CDR3 loop spans 13 amino acids. The CDR3 sequence is CAWATGKDTEAFF. The CDR3 DNA reads as TGTGCCTGGGCGACAGGAAAAGACACTGAAGCTTTCTTT.

The V and J genes are TRBV9 and TRBJ1-6; 9 nucleotides line up with TRBD1. Germline CDR1 reads SGDLS; CDR2 reads YYNGEE. J was trimmed by 9 bases and V by 4 bases; bases with no gene match: 8. The CDR3 extends over 15 amino acids. CDR3 region: CASSPTGGRGSPLHF. The CDR3 DNA reads as TGTGCCAGCAGCCCGACAGGGGGAAGGGGTTCACCCCTCCACTTT.

This clone was picked up a small number of times. The chain carries TRBV9 and TRBJ2-2; the D is unclear. Germline V gene lookup returns CDR1 SGDLS and CDR2 YYNGEE. This CDR3 region has 15 residues. Trimming cost V 4 bases and J 6 bases, with 16 bases left between them. CDR3 region: CASSPHLSGAGELFF. CDR3 coding DNA: TGTGCCAGCAGCCCCCATCTGAGTGGAGCCGGGGAGCTGTTTTTT.

The J gene is TRBJ2-7, the V gene TRBV5-1, with 9 bases matching TRBD1. Germline V CDR1 and CDR2: SGHRS, YFSETQ. The CDR3 has 14 amino acids. Trimming at V came to 5 bases and at J to 2 bases, leaving 5 bases not matched to a gene. In DNA form, the CDR3 reads TGCGCCAGCAGATCGACAGGGGGTACCTACGAGCAGTACTTC. It encodes CASRSTGGTYEQYF.

This clone showed up just a few times. The rearrangement uses TRBV19 and TRBJ2-7; a possible D gene is TRBD2 (6 bases). In germline, CDR1 is LNHDA, CDR2 SQIVND (reference sequence). This CDR3 region has 15 residues. Trimming shortened V by 9 bases and J by 0 bases, and 18 bases separated the two germline ends. For the CDR3, the DNA is TGTGCCAGCAGCAGGACTAACAGTGCCTCCTACGAGCAGTACTTC. Amino acid sequence: CASSRTNSASYEQYF.

This clone was counted only a few times. The chain is built from TRBV29-1 and TRBJ2-5; a possible D gene is TRBD1 (5 bases). Trimming removed 7 bases at V and 2 bases at J, with 11 bases between. The CDR3 covers 12 residues. In germline, CDR1 is SQVTM, CDR2 ANQGSEA. The CDR3 protein is CSAYRIQETQYF. The DNA for the CDR3 is TGCAGCGCCTACAGGATACAAGAGACCCAGTACTTC.

The chain combines TRBV25-1 with TRBJ1-2; the D is unclear. The CDR3 loop spans 13 amino acids. Trimming cost V 3 bases and J 4 bases, with 9 bases left between them. Germline assignment: CDR1 MGHDK and CDR2 SYGVNS. As DNA, the CDR3 is TGTGCCAGCAGTGAGGCCGGGATCTATGGCTACACCTTC. Its translation is CASSEAGIYGYTF.

This clone has more than one count but fewer than ten. The chain links TRBV2 to TRBJ1-5, with no clear D. V was clipped by 2 bases and J by 7 bases, with 6 bases between them. The CDR3 loop spans 12 amino acids. Germline CDR1 SNHLY, CDR2 FYNNEI. Here the CDR3 DNA reads TGTGCCAGCAGTGAAAGGAGGCAGCCCCAGCATTTT. Translating it yields CASSERRQPQHF. Full variable domain (remainder filled in from reference TRBV2 and TRBJ1-5): EPEVTQTPSHQVTQMGQEVILRCVPISNHLYFYWYRQILGQKVEFLVSFYNNEISEKSEIFDDQFSVERPDGSNFTLKIRSTKLEDSAMYFCASSERRQPQHFGDGTRLSIL.

A single count supports this clone. This chain uses TRBV5-1 with TRBJ2-4; 8 bases line up with TRBD2. The length of the CDR3 is 14 residues. Trimming cost V 1 base and J 6 bases; bases outside gene matches: 3. Germline V gives CDR1 SGHRS, CDR2 YFSETQ. CDR3 residues: CASSLSSGRNIQYF. CDR3 nucleotides: TGCGCCAGCAGCTTGTCGAGCGGGAGAAACATTCAGTACTTC. The whole variable domain, remainder taken from reference TRBV5-1 and TRBJ2-4, is KAGVTQTPRYLIKTRGQQVTLSCSPISGHRSVSWYQQTPGQGLQFLFEYFSETQRNKGNFPGRFSGRQFSNSRSEMNVSTLELGDSALYLCASSLSSGRNIQYFGAGTRLSVL.

The genes are TRBV5-1 and TRBJ2-7, with 7 bases identical to TRBD1. After removal of 0 bases from V and 7 bases from J, the junction contained 16 bases not matched to a gene. Germline CDR1 reads SGHRS; CDR2 reads YFSETQ. This CDR3 is 17 amino acids long. Here the CDR3 DNA reads TGCGCCAGCAGCTTGGAGGGCCTATCGACAGGGCTGGGGGAGCAGTACTTC. Encoded protein: CASSLEGLSTGLGEQYF.

This clone was seen a few times. The chain carries TRBV4-1 and TRBJ1-1; 7 nucleotides align to TRBD1. Germline V gives CDR1 MGHRA, CDR2 YSYEKL. The CDR3 has 13 amino acids. V lost 8 bases to trimming and J lost 4 bases; unmatched junction nucleotides: 7. CDR3 nucleotide sequence: TGCGCCAGCCGGGGACAGTTGCGCACTGAAGCTTTCTTT. It translates to CASRGQLRTEAFF.

This clone has just a few counts. The chain's CDR3 is CASSPQGGSPLHF. CDR3 nucleotides: TGCGCCAGCAGCCCTCAAGGAGGGTCACCCCTCCACTTT. The chain combines TRBV4-3 with TRBJ1-6; D is ambiguous. V shed 4 bases and J shed 10 bases, with 11 bases lying between them. CDR3 length equals 13 residues. CDR1 LGHNA and CDR2 YSLEER come from the germline V gene.

In this sample, this clone turned up a few times. CDR3 bases: TGCGCCAGCAGCTTGGAGCCAGCGGGGGGTACTGGTGAGCAGTTCTTC. This translates into CASSLEPAGGTGEQFF. The chain has TRBV5-1 and TRBJ2-1, with 9 bases fitting TRBD2. V trimming: 0 bases; J trimming: 9 bases; junction bases outside the gene matches: 10. The CDR3 sequence is 16 residues long. Germline V lookup: CDR1 SGHRS, CDR2 YFSETQ.

This clone was detected only a few times. V usage is TRBV30 and J usage is TRBJ2-2, with TRBD1 as a possible D gene (8 bases). This CDR3 comprises 14 residues. The V end was cut by 3 bases, the J end by 6 bases, with 14 bases between. Germline-derived CDR1 and CDR2 are GTSNPN and SVGIG (reference sequence). CDR3 loop: CAWRDTGGAGELFF. The DNA for the CDR3 is TGTGCCTGGAGAGATACAGGGGGGGCCGGGGAGCTGTTTTTT.